The 3 T cell receptor beta chains reported below all come from one sample, sequenced in a study of blood T cells in healthy people across ages. Next came a second PCR, run for about 6 to 11 cycles, which used a sample-barcoded 5' primer along with a J-beta primer mix. TCRdb reprocessed the 5' RACE reads with MiXCR, giving one entry per CDR3 protein. The sample gives some 1,800,000 distinct CDR3 sequences, about 39% of which show up once; roughly 24% is in the top ten. Specimen: blood. These receptors were collected from a human donor in good health.

The V gene is TRBV7-2, the J gene TRBJ2-1, with 9 bases fitting TRBD2. The V gene end was trimmed by 5 bases and the J gene end by 6 bases; junction bases not matched to a gene: 14. This CDR3 region has 17 residues. Germline V gene sequence: CDR1 SGHTA, CDR2 FQGNSA. The CDR3 DNA follows: TGTGCCAGCAGCCTAGTAGCCCGGCGGGGGGGCGGCAATGAGCAGTTCTTC. Amino acids: CASSLVARRGGGNEQFF.

Turning to this clonotype: Relative to the germline gene, one junction end is altered; a read error may explain this. The chain combines TRBV6-2 or TRBV6-3 with TRBJ2-7; D is unclear. Germline V CDR1 and CDR2: MNHEY, SVGEGT. CDR3 length: 11 amino acids. This CDR3 reads CATSYSSEQYF. For the CDR3, the DNA is TGTGCCACCAGTTATAGCTCCGAGCAGTACTTC.

This clonotype was seen only a few times. The CDR3 bases are TGTGCCATCAGTGACAGGGGGCCCAACGAGCAGTACTTC. It specifies CAISDRGPNEQYF. The rearrangement joins TRBV10-3 to TRBJ2-7; 8 positions agree with TRBD1. The length of the CDR3 is 13 residues. Looked up from germline, CDR1 is ENHRY and CDR2 is SYGVKD. V lost 3 bases and J lost 5; bases outside the gene matches: 3.